The sequence of this T cell receptor beta chain was determined in a study of Ad26.COV2.S vaccination and SARS-CoV-2 variants (dated by TCRdb to the early 2020s). Some background on the complete study: Vaccine-arm donors came from COV1001, a multicentre, randomized, double-blind, placebo-controlled phase I-IIa trial of Ad26.COV2.S in healthy adults. Ad26.COV2.S was given intramuscularly at 5x10^10 or 1x10^11 viral particles, as a single shot or as two shots 56 days apart. TCRbeta repertoire sequencing served as the tool for gauging how specific and how broad the SARS-CoV-2-reactive T cell receptors were following Ad26.COV2.S vaccination. A total of about 30 samples were included in the TCR-sequenced set, comprising approximately 20 Ad26.COV2.S vaccine recipients, 5 placebo recipients and 8 SARS-CoV-2 convalescent individuals. Trial participants were randomized into five groups of five: low-dose or high-dose Ad26.COV2.S given once or twice, or placebo on both occasions. Blinding of investigators to trial group allocation was maintained during experiments and outcome assessment. The investigation overall reported the following: Compared with placebo recipients, Ad26.COV2.S recipients showed higher spike-specific TCR breadth (P = 0.0014). Vaccine and placebo recipients had comparable non-spike TCR breadth, which fits with the vaccine containing only spike. The study lacked the statistical power to compare responses across vaccine doses or regimens. The authors noted that the TCR breadth and depth analyses may have underestimated total T cell responses. Substantial breadth of spike-specific CD8+ and CD4+ T cell responses was reported after vaccination.

Ends trimmed: V by 4 bases, J by 6 bases; bases unmatched to a gene: 9. CDR1 and CDR2, per the germline V gene (reference sequence), are LGHDT and YNNKEL. From the cysteine through the phenylalanine, the CDR3 covers 16 amino acids. Only the CDR3 part of the read is kept: 48 bases, read in frame from the first base. As to this clone: Its antigen remains undetermined. No base quality values were provided; no much bigger clone lies one nucleotide off.

The immunoSEQ Assay was the method used to sequence TCRbeta CDR3 regions. After extraction, genomic DNA underwent amplification by bias-controlled multiplex PCR, followed by high-throughput sequencing. On the study's bioinformatics: To quantify the absolute abundance of every unique TCRbeta CDR3 region, sequences were collapsed and filtered. T cell fraction was estimated by normalization of TCRbeta template counts to usable DNA, with usable DNA being measured through amplification of reference genes present in all nucleated cells. Repertoire TCRs were annotated as SARS-CoV-2-specific by exact matching of V gene, CDR3 amino acid sequence and J gene to a known reactive TCR set. The reference SARS-CoV-2 TCR set was derived from MIRA and filtered for enrichment in COVID-19-positive ImmuneCODE repertoires, a step that removed public or cross-reactive TCRs. Based on the MIRA antigens, annotated TCRs were further analysed at the level of specific ORF or position within ORF. Depth was the summed frequency of annotated unique rearrangements, while breadth was defined as annotated unique rearrangements over total unique productive rearrangements. TCR breadth was compared between groups using two-sided Wilcoxon rank-sum tests. Not all clones reach the TCRdb copy of this immuneACCESS table, which keeps in-frame sequences only. Checked studies attribute under half of the gap to unresolved V genes and leave the rest unexplained. V and J calls and clone size are as listed in that table; D and trimming were resolved from the DNA. This sample comprises around 450,000 clones, more than 75% of them detected only once. Around 3.6% of the sample comes from the top ten.

Sample treatment or condition, as interpreted from the label and publication: some 20 received Ad26.COV2.S at low or high dose, single or two shots; five or six received placebo; per-sample allocation not given. Repertoires of vaccine and placebo recipients were sequenced from samples collected on day 63 after the first injection. In Cohort 1b, fewer than 30 adults aged 18-55 years were enrolled at a single site in Boston, USA, between 29 July and 7 August 2020. Ad26.COV2.S was a replication-incompetent adenovirus type 26 vector that expressed a prefusion-stabilized SARS-CoV-2 spike protein derived from the original Wuhan strain.

Recombination linked TRBV3-1 (or the pseudogene TRBV3-2) to TRBJ2-5; TRBD1 aligns with 12 central bases. The material sequenced was peripheral blood, taken in a trial of Ad26.COV2.S vaccine versus placebo. This receptor was identified in a person aged 18-60 years who received the Ad26.COV2.S COVID-19 vaccine or a placebo. The nucleotides are TGTGCCAGCAGCCGTTCCGGGACAGGGGGCAGGCAGACCCAGTACTTC. The translation is CASSRSGTGGRQTQYF.